The 27 T cell receptor beta chains listed next were all sequenced from one sample in a study of cytomegalovirus exposure and HLA in healthy donors. The data were produced by immunoSEQ multiplex PCR, yet TCRdb's version contains in-frame clones alone and is incomplete. The sample yields roughly 100,000 clones, 70% to 90% seen once. The sample comprised PBMCs. The receptors derive from a young woman in good health and CMV-seropositive.

V usage is TRBV5-6 and J usage is TRBJ1-6; 7 bases align to TRBD1. Losses at the gene ends were 0 bases for V and 4 bases for J; bases not matched to a gene: 7. CDR1 is SGHDT and CDR2 is YYEEEE in the germline V gene. The CDR3 consists of 17 residues. The CDR3 DNA sequence: TGTGCCAGCAGCTTGGGGCGGACAGGACAATATAATTCACCCCTCCACTTT. Encoded protein: CASSLGRTGQYNSPLHF.

This chain links TRBV7-3 with TRBJ2-2; D unclear. The CDR3 runs to 14 residues. Looked up from germline, CDR1 is SGHTA and CDR2 is FQGTGA. V gave up 1 base and J gave up 2 bases, with 5 bases separating them. CDR3 in DNA: TGTGCCAGCAGCTTAAGTGTAAACACCGGGGAGCTGTTTTTT. Translated: CASSLSVNTGELFF.

The rearrangement uses TRBV7-2 and TRBJ1-2; a possible D gene is TRBD1 (5 bases). Germline loops: CDR1 SGHTA, CDR2 FQGNSA. The CDR3 length is 12 residues. V was trimmed by 5 bases and J by 8 bases, leaving 12 bases between them. The CDR3 nucleotides are TGTGCCAGCAGCCTTGGGGCGCAGGGCTACACCTTC. It yields the protein CASSLGAQGYTF. The variable domain in full, with the rest retrieved from reference TRBV7-2 and TRBJ1-2, is GAGVSQSPSNKVTEKGKDVELRCDPISGHTALYWYRQSLGQGLEFLIYFQGNSAPDKSGLPSDRFSAERTGGSVSTLTIQRTQQEDSAVYLCASSLGAQGYTFGSGTRLTVV.

The V gene is TRBV5-1, the J gene TRBJ1-3, with D possibly being TRBD1 (5 bases). Trimming shortened V by 0 bases and J by 2 bases, and 12 bases separated the two germline ends. Germline loops: CDR1 SGHRS, CDR2 YFSETQ. The CDR3 consists of 16 residues. The DNA for the CDR3 is TGCGCCAGCAGCTTGGAATACCAGGGAACTGGAAACACCATATATTTT. Its protein product is CASSLEYQGTGNTIYF.

This chain joins TRBV27 and TRBJ2-1; D is undetermined. The CDR3 extends over 13 amino acids. In germline, CDR1 is MNHEY, CDR2 SMNVEV (reference sequence). Deletions cut 2 bases from V and 6 bases from J, with 8 bases between. CDR3 in DNA: TGTGCCAGCAGTTTAGGCAGTTCCAATGAGCAGTTCTTC. It yields the protein CASSLGSSNEQFF.

The rearrangement links TRBV10-1 to TRBJ2-5; D is possibly TRBD1 (6 bases). The CDR3 spans 20 residues. Trimming removed 3 bases from V and 1 base from J, with 27 bases in between. CDR1 is WNHNN, CDR2 SYGVQD, per germline (reference sequence). The CDR3 DNA sequence: TGCGCCAGCAGTGAAAGGCGCTGCAGGACAGCCTTTTCCCCCCAAGAGACCCAGTACTTC. Its protein product is CASSERRCRTAFSPQETQYF.

The chain is built from TRBV27 and TRBJ2-7; D may be TRBD2 (5 bases). The V and J ends lost 11 bases and 3 bases respectively, with 14 bases between them. CDR3 length equals 12 residues. The germline CDR1 and CDR2 sequences are MNHEY and SMNVEV (reference sequence). The CDR3 DNA is TGTGCCTCCGAGGGCCCTCTCTACGAGCAGTACTTC. Amino acid sequence: CASEGPLYEQYF.

The chain recombines TRBV19 with TRBJ2-2; D may be TRBD1 (6 bases). Germline CDR1 LNHDA, CDR2 SQIVND (reference sequence). V was pared by 5 bases and J by 5 bases, with 18 bases between. This CDR3 is 16 amino acids long. The chain's CDR3 is CASSREGVSGTGELFF. CDR3 nucleotide sequence: TGTGCCAGTAGTCGAGAGGGGGTCAGTGGTACCGGGGAGCTGTTTTTT.

The table lists this clone with a few counts. This chain links TRBV19 with TRBJ2-1, with 7 bases that match TRBD2. Germline assignment: CDR1 LNHDA and CDR2 SQIVND (reference sequence). This CDR3 comprises 15 residues. Losses at the gene ends were 5 bases for V and 1 base for J; bases not matched to a gene: 5. The CDR3 sequence is CASSPSGVSYNEQFF. CDR3 DNA sequence: TGTGCCAGTAGTCCAAGCGGGGTGTCCTACAATGAGCAGTTCTTC.

CDR3 residues: CASSLELASSYNEQFF. In nucleotides, the CDR3 is TGTGCCAGCAGCTTAGAACTTGCGAGCTCCTACAATGAGCAGTTCTTC. The chain employs TRBV7-8 and TRBJ2-1, with D unclear. From germline, CDR1 is SGHVS and CDR2 FQNEAQ. The V end was cut by 1 base, the J end by 0 bases, with 10 bases between. The CDR3 has 16 amino acids.

This chain connects TRBV6-1 to TRBJ1-4; D might be TRBD1 (6 bases). Trimming cost V 0 bases and J 8 bases, with 16 bases left between them. From germline, CDR1 is MNHNS and CDR2 SASEGT. CDR3 size: 16 residues. The CDR3: CASSEAMGGGREKLFF. DNA for the CDR3: TGTGCCAGCAGTGAAGCTATGGGGGGGGGCAGGGAAAAACTGTTTTTT.

This clone was counted once. The gene calls are TRBV28 and TRBJ1-5; D unclear. Germline-derived CDR1 and CDR2 are MDHEN and SYDVKM. This CDR3 region has 13 residues. The V gene lost 8 bases and the J gene lost 0 bases, with 8 bases spanning the gap. This CDR3 is CASGQDSNQPQHF. In DNA form, the CDR3 reads TGTGCCAGCGGTCAGGATAGCAATCAGCCCCAGCATTTT.

The chain employs TRBV5-1 and TRBJ1-2; D gene unclear. The CDR3 has 14 residues. Looked up from germline, CDR1 is SGHRS and CDR2 is YFSETQ. The V gene lost 0 bases and the J gene lost 4 bases, with 10 bases spanning the gap. The DNA for the CDR3 is TGCGCCAGCAGCTTGGGGACGGAGGGCTATGGCTACACCTTC. Its protein is CASSLGTEGYGYTF.

This clone was seen just once. The chain combines TRBV6-5 with TRBJ2-5; D gene uncertain. Germline-derived CDR1 and CDR2 are MNHEY and SVGAGI. V was shortened by 0 bases and J by 9 bases, with 5 bases between the two germline ends. CDR3 size: 11 residues. DNA for the CDR3: TGTGCCAGCAGTTACTCGTATTCCCAGTACTTC. Protein: CASSYSYSQYF.

The CDR3 coding sequence is TGTGCCAGTACCCAGGGGGCCCAGCCCCAGCATTTT. It is translated as CASTQGAQPQHF. The chain carries TRBV19 and TRBJ1-5; TRBD1 agrees at 8 bases. Germline values: CDR1 LNHDA, CDR2 SQIVND (reference sequence). V lost 7 bases to trimming and J lost 7 bases; unmatched junction nucleotides: 3. This CDR3 spans 12 amino acids.

This sequence joins TRBV7-9 and TRBJ2-2; 9 bases are a match to TRBD1. After removal of 7 bases from V and 4 bases from J, the junction contained 10 bases not matched to a gene. Germline V CDR1 and CDR2: SEHNR, FQNEAQ (reference sequence). The CDR3 loop spans 16 amino acids. CDR3 sequence (DNA): TGTGCCAGCACCTCCCCGGGACAGGGCTCCACCGGGGAGCTGTTTTTT. Translating gives CASTSPGQGSTGELFF.

J is TRBJ2-1 and V is TRBV2; the D is unclear. CDR1 is SNHLY and CDR2 is FYNNEI in the germline V gene. The CDR3 is made up of 13 amino acids. Trimming stripped 11 bases from V and 0 bases from J, with 11 bases between. CDR3 sequence reads: CAYLGYSYNEQFF. The CDR3 bases are TGTGCCTACCTAGGCTACTCCTACAATGAGCAGTTCTTC.

The chain couples TRBV4-1 to TRBJ2-7; 9 bases agree with TRBD1. Germline lookup yields CDR1 MGHRA and CDR2 YSYEKL. V shed 8 bases, J shed 6 bases, and the junction held 14 bases outside the gene matches. The CDR3 is made up of 15 amino acids. The CDR3 loop is CASSRSGTGFAEQYF. Written as DNA, the CDR3 is TGCGCCAGCTCCAGATCCGGGACAGGGTTCGCCGAGCAGTACTTC.

This chain links TRBV6-5 with TRBJ1-5; the match to TRBD1 covers 9 bases. CDR3 size: 15 residues. Germline CDR1 reads MNHEY; CDR2 reads SVGAGI. Unmatched junction bases numbered 5, after V lost 4 bases and J lost 4 bases. The CDR3 bases are TGTGCCAGCAGTTCCGGGACAGGGATAAATCAGCCCCAGCATTTT. Protein sequence: CASSSGTGINQPQHF.

The rearrangement joins TRBV18 to TRBJ2-5, with D unresolved. The CDR3 contains 11 residues. V was trimmed by 3 bases and J by 5 bases, leaving 4 bases between them. Per germline, CDR1 KGHSH and CDR2 LQKENI. CDR3 in DNA: TGTGCCAGCTCACCCGGGGAGACCCAGTACTTC. Protein product: CASSPGETQYF.

J is TRBJ2-3 and V is TRBV25-1; no definite D call. The V gene's germline CDR1 is MGHDK and CDR2 SYGVNS. The V and J ends lost 2 bases and 2 bases respectively, with 8 bases between them. This CDR3 is 14 amino acids long. CDR3 amino acids: CASSEQDYTDTQYF. The CDR3 nucleotides read TGTGCCAGCAGTGAACAGGATTACACAGATACGCAGTATTTT.

This clone was detected once. The genes are TRBV5-5 and TRBJ1-2, with 7 bases aligning to TRBD1. This CDR3 is 14 amino acids long. Germline lookup yields CDR1 SGHKS and CDR2 YYEKEE (reference sequence). V lost 1 base to trimming and J lost 2 bases; unmatched junction nucleotides: 2. CDR3 amino acids: CASSLRQGNYGYTF. The CDR3 nucleotides read TGTGCCAGCAGCTTGCGACAGGGAAACTATGGCTACACCTTC.

The genes are TRBV2 and TRBJ2-3, with 7 bases matching TRBD2. Germline lookup yields CDR1 SNHLY and CDR2 FYNNEI. The CDR3 contains 12 residues. The ends lost 6 bases at V and 4 bases at J; junction bases unmatched: 1. CDR3 region: CASRGLPDTQYF. CDR3 sequence (DNA): TGTGCCAGCAGGGGACTACCAGATACGCAGTATTTT.

The chain links TRBV25-1 to TRBJ1-4; D gene ambiguous. Deletions cut 5 bases from V and 4 bases from J, with 8 bases between. The CDR3 is made up of 13 amino acids. Germline V gene data show CDR1 as MGHDK and CDR2 as SYGVNS. The CDR3 coding sequence is TGTGCCAGCAGTAACAATAATAATGAAAAACTGTTTTTT. It translates to CASSNNNNEKLFF. The whole variable domain, filled in from reference TRBV25-1 and TRBJ1-4, reads EADIYQTPRYLVIGTGKKITLECSQTMGHDKMYWYQQDPGMELHLIHYSYGVNSTEKGDLSSESTVSRIRTEHFPLTLESARPSHTSQYLCASSNNNNEKLFFGSGTQLSVL.

This clone was recorded once. V gene TRBV29-1 combines with J gene TRBJ1-4; 9 bases are shared with TRBD1. The J segment lost 10 bases and the V segment lost 2 bases, leaving 8 bases of the junction unmatched. Germline V gene data show CDR1 as SQVTM and CDR2 as ANQGSEA. The CDR3 runs 14 residues. For the CDR3, the DNA is TGCAGCGTTGAACTCGGGACAGGGCTCGGAAAACTGTTTTTT. Translating it yields CSVELGTGLGKLFF.

This sequence joins TRBV28 and TRBJ2-1; 7 bases agree with TRBD1. J lost 1 base, V lost 6 bases, and 9 bases had no gene match. Germline V gene data show CDR1 as MDHEN and CDR2 as SYDVKM. The CDR3 runs to 16 residues. CDR3 region: CASRRQGPSSYNEQFF. The CDR3 DNA is TGTGCCAGCAGGCGACAGGGACCGTCTTCCTACAATGAGCAGTTCTTC.

On this clone: In the same sample, other DNA sequences code for this CDR3. The chain carries TRBV27 and TRBJ2-6; D call uncertain. V was pared by 4 bases and J by 1 base, with 5 bases between. The CDR3 totals 14 residues. In germline, CDR1 is MNHEY, CDR2 SMNVEV (reference sequence). CDR3 region: CASSSLSGANVLTF. The CDR3 DNA sequence: TGTGCCAGCAGTTCCCTATCTGGGGCCAACGTCCTGACTTTC.